This T cell receptor (beta chain) was observed in a study of blood T cell repertoires in COVID-19. Study context: Whether acute or convalescent, the COVID-19 samples came from the United States, Italy and Spain.

Study processing details: Counts of nucleated cells, estimated from reference gene primer amplification, were obtained. Sequenced by immunoSEQ multiplex PCR; TCRdb stores in-frame clones only, minus some. V and J calls and clone size follow that table, whereas D and trimming were derived from the DNA. The sample gives just over 650,000 clones, just under 90% of which show up once; approximately 0.25% is in the top ten. CDR1 and CDR2 from the germline V gene are MNHEY and SVGEGT. V lost 6 bases to trimming and J lost 1 base, with 15 bases between them. The length of the CDR3 is 15 residues. The sequencing sample was made of peripheral blood. The chain couples TRBV6-2 or TRBV6-3 to TRBJ1-1; D call uncertain. The source of this sequence is a woman aged 18-29 years with acute or convalescent COVID-19. The CDR3: CASSVRFQRNTEAFF. The CDR3 DNA follows: TGTGCCAGCAGCGTACGGTTCCAACGGAACACTGAAGCTTTCTTT.